The next 16 T cell receptor beta chains were all read from a single sample in a study of control samples from healthy donors and cancer patients. This table comes from immunoSEQ multiplex PCR, and its TCRdb copy is limited to in-frame clones, with some not included. Of approximately 110,000 clones in the sample, 83% were seen once. The sequencing sample was made of blood. The receptors here all came from a woman between 50 and 59 years old in good health.

For this clone: The same CDR3 arises from other DNA sequences in this sample as well. The V call is TRBV29-1, the J call TRBJ2-5, with D perhaps TRBD2 (7 bases). This CDR3 contains 13 residues. In germline, CDR1 is SQVTM, CDR2 ANQGSEA. Trimming pared 4 bases from V and 5 bases from J, leaving 14 bases between. The CDR3, as DNA: TGCAGCGTTGTTGGGGGGGGCGGGGAGACCCAGTACTTC. Translation gives CSVVGGGGETQYF.

The chain is built from TRBV12-3 or TRBV12-4 and TRBJ2-1; TRBD1 is a possible D gene (5 bases). CDR3 size: 13 residues. Between the trimmed V and J ends, which lost 3 bases and 6 bases, there was a span of 9 bases. The CDR3 DNA reads as TGTGCCAGCAGTTTTAGGGGAAGCAATGAGCAGTTCTTC. Translated, it gives CASSFRGSNEQFF.

CDR3 DNA sequence: TGTGCCAGCAGCCCAGGACAGCTTCCTTTCACAGATACGCAGTATTTT. Residues: CASSPGQLPFTDTQYF. This rearrangement joins TRBV9 to TRBJ2-3, with TRBD1 as a possible D gene (6 bases). Germline-derived CDR1 and CDR2 are SGDLS and YYNGEE. The CDR3 length is 16 residues. Trimming pared 4 bases from V and 2 bases from J, leaving 17 bases between. The whole variable domain, filled in from reference TRBV9 and TRBJ2-3, reads DSGVTQTPKHLITATGQRVTLRCSPRSGDLSVYWYQQSLDQGLQFLIQYYNGEERAKGNILERFSAQQFPDLHSELNLSSLELGDSALYFCASSPGQLPFTDTQYFGPGTRLTVL.

The sample holds many counts of this clone. This chain connects TRBV19 to TRBJ2-3, with 13 bases lining up with TRBD2. The J segment lost 4 bases and the V segment lost 7 bases, leaving 5 bases of the junction unmatched. CDR3 length equals 15 residues. Germline V gene lookup returns CDR1 LNHDA and CDR2 SQIVND (reference sequence). CDR3 DNA sequence: TGTGCCAGTAATAGACTAGCGGGAGGACCAGATACGCAGTATTTT. It is translated as CASNRLAGGPDTQYF.

J is TRBJ1-5 and V is TRBV6-2 or TRBV6-3; D may be TRBD1 (5 bases). The CDR3 sequence is 14 residues long. V lost 5 bases and J 0 bases, leaving 8 bases between the germline ends. The germline gives CDR1 MNHEY, CDR2 SVGEGT. CDR3 loop: CASSNGHSNQPQHF. CDR3 DNA sequence: TGTGCCAGCAGTAATGGACATAGCAATCAGCCCCAGCATTTT.

The rearrangement links TRBV25-1 to TRBJ2-2; possibly TRBD1 for D (6 bases). Germline values: CDR1 MGHDK, CDR2 SYGVNS. This CDR3 comprises 15 residues. V was cut by 1 base and J by 4 bases, with 10 bases left in between. Here the CDR3 DNA reads TGTGCCAGCAGTGAATGGGCAGGGGCCACCGGGGAGCTGTTTTTT. Protein: CASSEWAGATGELFF. The complete variable domain, with remaining parts taken from reference TRBV25-1 and TRBJ2-2, reads EADIYQTPRYLVIGTGKKITLECSQTMGHDKMYWYQQDPGMELHLIHYSYGVNSTEKGDLSSESTVSRIRTEHFPLTLESARPSHTSQYLCASSEWAGATGELFFGEGSRLTVL.

This clone was seen a handful of times. The identical CDR3 is also encoded by other nucleotide sequences in the sample. The chain combines TRBV10-3 with TRBJ1-2; D gene unclear. V lost 4 bases and J lost 6, with 12 bases in between. The CDR3 runs 13 residues. Germline V gene lookup returns CDR1 ENHRY and CDR2 SYGVKD. CDR3 protein: CAISGGPSDGYTF. CDR3 bases: TGTGCCATCAGTGGTGGGCCTTCGGATGGCTACACCTTC.

This chain links TRBV19 with TRBJ1-1, with TRBD1 matching over 8 bases. Germline loops: CDR1 LNHDA, CDR2 SQIVND (reference sequence). The CDR3 runs 15 residues. The V gene end was trimmed by 2 bases and the J gene end by 1 base; junction bases not matched to a gene: 3. CDR3 amino acids: CASSIRTGSNTEAFF. The CDR3 nucleotides are TGTGCCAGTAGTATAAGGACAGGGTCGAACACTGAAGCTTTCTTT.

This rearrangement joins TRBV6-4 to TRBJ2-2; D not resolved. Germline V gene sequence: CDR1 MRHNA, CDR2 SNTAGT. V shed 6 bases and J shed 4 bases, with 15 bases lying between them. This CDR3 is 15 amino acids long. The CDR3 DNA sequence: TGTGCCAGCAGCCAAGGGCGCGACCTCACCGGGGAGCTGTTTTTT. Amino acids: CASSQGRDLTGELFF.

The V gene is TRBV9, the J gene TRBJ1-2, with a tentative D call TRBD1 (5 bases). Germline assignment: CDR1 SGDLS and CDR2 YYNGEE. The V end lost 6 bases, the J end lost 6 bases, and 12 bases lay between the germline ends. The CDR3 contains 12 residues. CDR3: CASTRGADGYTF. The CDR3 coding sequence is TGTGCCAGCACCCGAGGGGCGGATGGCTACACCTTC.

The V gene is TRBV30, the J gene TRBJ1-2; perhaps TRBD1 as D (5 bases). CDR1 and CDR2 (germline): GTSNPN, SVGIG (reference sequence). V was trimmed by 1 base and J by 8 bases, leaving 11 bases between them. The CDR3 is 12 amino acids. In DNA, the CDR3 is TGTGCCTGGAGTGAGGGGTTGGGCGGCTACACCTTC. Translating it yields CAWSEGLGGYTF. Drawing the rest from reference TRBV30 and TRBJ1-2, the complete variable domain is SQTIHQWPATLVQPVGSPLSLECTVEGTSNPNLYWYRQAAGRGLQLLFYSVGIGQISSEVPQNLSASRPQDRQFILSSKKLLLSDSGFYLCAWSEGLGGYTFGSGTRLTVV.

The chain carries TRBV7-8 and TRBJ2-1, with D possibly TRBD1 on 5 matching bases. CDR1 is SGHVS, CDR2 FQNEAQ, per germline. This CDR3 region has 14 residues. Trimming removed 6 bases from V and 2 bases from J, with 11 bases in between. The CDR3 region is CASRSTGTYNEQFF. In DNA form, the CDR3 reads TGTGCCAGCAGGTCTACAGGTACCTACAATGAGCAGTTCTTC.

The chain uses TRBV2 and TRBJ2-5, with 8 positions matching TRBD1. The CDR3 consists of 16 residues. Unmatched junction bases numbered 11, after V lost 4 bases and J lost 4 bases. Looked up from germline, CDR1 is SNHLY and CDR2 is FYNNEI. The CDR3 spells CASSVAAGGVPETQYF. The DNA for the CDR3 is TGTGCCAGCAGTGTGGCGGCAGGGGGCGTCCCAGAGACCCAGTACTTC. The variable domain in full, with the rest retrieved from reference TRBV2 and TRBJ2-5, is EPEVTQTPSHQVTQMGQEVILRCVPISNHLYFYWYRQILGQKVEFLVSFYNNEISEKSEIFDDQFSVERPDGSNFTLKIRSTKLEDSAMYFCASSVAAGGVPETQYFGPGTRLLVL.

The chain combines TRBV29-1 with TRBJ1-1; D perhaps matches TRBD1 (5 bases). Germline V gene lookup returns CDR1 SQVTM and CDR2 ANQGSEA. The CDR3 is made up of 13 amino acids. V was cut by 6 bases and J by 1 base, with 12 bases left in between. CDR3 in amino acids: CSVAGFPNTEAFF. Written as DNA, the CDR3 is TGCAGCGTGGCAGGGTTTCCGAACACTGAAGCTTTCTTT. Filled out from reference TRBV29-1 and TRBJ1-1, the complete variable domain reads SAVISQKPSRDICQRGTSLTIQCQVDSQVTMMFWYRQQPGQSLTLIATANQGSEATYESGFVIDKFPISRPNLTFSTLTVSNMSPEDSSIYLCSVAGFPNTEAFFGQGTRLTVV.

The chain combines TRBV13 with TRBJ1-1; unclear D gene. The CDR3 covers 16 residues. Germline CDR1 reads PRHDT; CDR2 reads FYEKMQ (reference sequence). V was shortened by 1 base and J by 0 bases, with 12 bases between the two germline ends. The CDR3 DNA follows: TGTGCCAGCAGCTTAGAACCGTCGAACATGAACACTGAAGCTTTCTTT. Its translation: CASSLEPSNMNTEAFF.

The J gene is TRBJ2-5, the V gene TRBV19, with 8 bases that match TRBD2. V shed 5 bases, J shed 4 bases, and the junction held 12 bases outside the gene matches. CDR3 length equals 16 residues. CDR1 and CDR2 (germline): LNHDA, SQIVND (reference sequence). DNA for the CDR3: TGTGCCAGTAGTCTCACCGGGGGGGGGCTAGGAGAGACCCAGTACTTC. This sequence encodes CASSLTGGGLGETQYF.